The present T cell receptor beta chain was sequenced within a study of blood T cell repertoires in COVID-19. About the research overall: The United States, Italy and Spain provided the acute and convalescent COVID-19 samples. Sample material is recorded as cDNA or gDNA derived from T cells, B-cell-depleted T cells, or PBMCs.

Source study methods: Using reference gene primer amplification, nucleated cell counts were estimated. The data were produced by immunoSEQ multiplex PCR, yet TCRdb's version contains in-frame clones alone and is incomplete. The D gene and trimming were derived from the DNA, and the V and J assignments and clone size from that table. The sample lists about 140,000 clones; around 86% were seen once. The specimen was peripheral blood. The source is a man in his fifties with active COVID-19.

CDR3 sequence reads: CASSQDGRVNTEAFF. In nucleotides, the CDR3 is TGCGCCAGCAGCCAAGACGGCAGGGTGAACACTGAAGCTTTCTTT. The chain recombines TRBV4-3 with TRBJ1-1, with TRBD1 as a possible D gene (5 bases). The CDR3 consists of 15 residues. The ends were cut back, 0 bases at V and 0 bases at J, with 8 bases in the middle. Germline V gene data show CDR1 as LGHNA and CDR2 as YSLEER.